Presented here are 25 T cell receptor beta chains from one specimen sequenced in a study of T cell repertoires in cytomegalovirus infection (dated by TCRdb to about 2019). TCRdb records Illumina HiSeq 1500 as the sequencer. TCRdb reprocessing: public reads trimmed at Q25 with fastp, clones called with MiXCR, in-frame beta chains kept. Rows with one shared CDR3 protein collapse into an entry with the most common genes and DNA. A total of 70,000 to 75,000 distinct CDR3 sequences appear in this sample, 4% of them only once. The ten largest account for 22% of the sample. Material: PBMCs. The receptors shown here come from a human donor in good health (CMV status not recorded). Some clones in this sample may be carry-over from other donors' samples.

In this sample, this clonotype turned up many times. The CDR3 DNA reads TGTGCCAGCAGTTTATCGGTCTTTTCGAAGGGTAGCACTGAAGCTTTCTTT. Translating gives CASSLSVFSKGSTEAFF. J is TRBJ1-1 and V is TRBV27; D not certain. Trimming left V 0 bases short and J 4 bases short, with 18 bases between. The CDR3 has 17 residues. Germline V CDR1 and CDR2: MNHEY, SMNVEV (reference sequence).

This clonotype was seen repeatedly, ten times or more. The V call is TRBV7-3, the J call TRBJ2-2; TRBD1 agrees at 9 bases. Germline CDR1 and CDR2: SGHTA and FQGTGA. The CDR3 sequence is 14 residues long. V lost 5 bases to trimming and J lost 9 bases; unmatched junction nucleotides: 7. CDR3 protein: CASSTGTGRRELFF. The CDR3 coding sequence is TGTGCCAGCAGCACTGGGACAGGGCGTAGGGAGCTGTTTTTT.

As to this clonotype: A read error may be the cause here, since a much bigger clone is one base away. The chain couples TRBV11-2 to TRBJ2-1, with a possible D match to TRBD2 (6 bases). The CDR3 contains 15 residues. With 2 bases removed from V and 10 bases from J, the gap between germline ends came to 18 bases. CDR1 and CDR2 (germline): SGHAT, FQNNGV. CDR3: CASSLSVGGGKEQFF. DNA of the CDR3: TGTGCCAGCAGCTTATCGGTCGGCGGAGGGAAAGAGCAGTTCTTC.

This clonotype was seen at least ten times. The chain carries TRBV10-3 and TRBJ2-3; D gene unclear. This CDR3 contains 15 residues. With 3 bases removed from V and 1 base from J, the gap between germline ends came to 11 bases. CDR1 is ENHRY, CDR2 SYGVKD, per germline. CDR3 DNA: TGTGCCATCAGTGAAAATGCAGGTGGCACAGATACGCAGTATTTT. It is translated as CAISENAGGTDTQYF.

This clonotype appeared many times. This sequence joins TRBV7-3 and TRBJ2-5; 7 bases are shared with TRBD1. Trimming removed 3 bases from V and 7 bases from J; junction bases left unmatched: 5. This CDR3 comprises 13 residues. The germline V gene encodes CDR1 SGHTA and CDR2 FQGTGA. CDR3 nucleotides: TGTGCCAGCAGCTTCACAGGGGAAGGGACCCAGTACTTC. Its protein is CASSFTGEGTQYF. The variable domain in full, completed from reference TRBV7-3 and TRBJ2-5, reads GAGVSQTPSNKVTEKGKYVELRCDPISGHTALYWYRQSLGQGPEFLIYFQGTGAADDSGLPNDRFFAVRPEGSVSTLKIQRTERGDSAVYLCASSFTGEGTQYFGPGTRLLVL.

Ten or more counts support this clonotype. CDR3 coding DNA: TGCGCCAGCAGACTGCCCCAGATCGATGAGCAGTTCTTC. Amino acids: CASRLPQIDEQFF. The chain combines TRBV5-1 with TRBJ2-1; D is unresolved. With 5 bases removed from V and 8 bases from J, the gap between germline ends came to 14 bases. Germline CDR1 SGHRS, CDR2 YFSETQ. There are 13 residues in the CDR3.

The V call is TRBV6-5, the J call TRBJ1-1; D is undetermined. V lost 5 bases to trimming and J lost 1 base, with 5 bases between them. CDR1 is MNHEY, CDR2 SVGAGI, per germline. The CDR3 is made up of 12 amino acids. Here the CDR3 DNA reads TGTGCCAGCAGTCGTAAGAACACTGAAGCTTTCTTT. Protein sequence: CASSRKNTEAFF.

This clonotype was seen many times. This chain joins TRBV12-3 or TRBV12-4 and TRBJ2-7, with 7 bases fitting TRBD1. Trimming removed 8 bases from V and 2 bases from J; junction bases left unmatched: 3. The CDR3 is 12 amino acids. CDR3 in DNA: TGTGCCAGCTCGACAGGGCCCTACGAGCAGTACTTC. It is translated as CASSTGPYEQYF.

This clonotype was observed many times. V and J are TRBV11-2 and TRBJ2-2, with a weak D call TRBD2 (6 bases). Trimming removed 1 base at V and 1 base at J, with 16 bases between. CDR1 and CDR2 from the germline V gene are SGHAT and FQNNGV. The CDR3 has 18 residues. CDR3: CASSLGASGTLNTGELFF. The CDR3 DNA reads TGTGCCAGCAGCTTAGGGGCCTCCGGGACTCTGAACACCGGGGAGCTGTTTTTT.

The table lists this clonotype with many counts. This sequence joins TRBV7-8 and TRBJ2-1; TRBD2 aligns across 7 bases. The junction had 5 bases not matched to a gene; V was cut back by 2 bases and J by 4 bases. CDR3 length: 15 amino acids. Per germline, CDR1 SGHVS and CDR2 FQNEAQ. The CDR3 reads CASSLLADGYNEQFF. In DNA form, the CDR3 reads TGTGCCAGCAGCTTACTAGCGGATGGGTACAATGAGCAGTTCTTC.

This clonotype has at least ten counts. The chain carries TRBV18 and TRBJ2-1; 11 bases are shared with TRBD2. This CDR3 has 17 amino acids. V was pared by 1 base and J by 0 bases, with 2 bases of the junction left unmatched. Per the germline V gene, CDR1 is KGHSH and CDR2 is LQKENI. The CDR3 sequence is CASSPLAGGSSYNEQFF. The CDR3 region has the DNA TGTGCCAGCTCACCACTAGCGGGGGGGAGCTCCTACAATGAGCAGTTCTTC.

J is TRBJ2-5 and V is TRBV7-6; a possible D gene is TRBD2 (6 bases). Trimming pared 5 bases from V and 7 bases from J, leaving 14 bases between. The germline V gene has CDR1 SGHVS and CDR2 FNYEAQ. The CDR3 spans 13 residues. CDR3 protein: CASSPGSGVTQYF. The CDR3 region has the DNA TGTGCCAGCAGCCCCGGGTCGGGGGTGACCCAGTACTTC.

This clonotype was detected many times. The genes are TRBV6-2 or TRBV6-3 and TRBJ1-5, with D hard to call. V shed 0 bases and J shed 4 bases, with 10 bases lying between them. The CDR3 is 15 residues long. Germline values: CDR1 MNHEY, CDR2 SVGEGT. In nucleotides, the CDR3 is TGTGCCAGCAGTTACTCGCAGCAGAAGAATCAGCCCCAGCATTTT. This encodes CASSYSQQKNQPQHF.

Many counts were recorded for this clonotype. The rearrangement uses TRBV15 and TRBJ2-7, with D possibly being TRBD2 (5 bases). V dropped 0 bases and J dropped 7 bases, with 7 bases sitting between them. Germline CDR1 is LNHNV and CDR2 is YYDKDF (reference sequence). The CDR3 is 12 amino acids. CDR3 bases: TGTGCCACCAGCAGAGAAACGGGGGAGCAGTACTTC. It codes for CATSRETGEQYF.

This clonotype was observed many times. V usage is TRBV7-9 and J usage is TRBJ1-1, with TRBD1 identical over 9 bases. CDR3 length equals 15 residues. After removal of 9 bases from V and 0 bases from J, the junction contained 8 bases not matched to a gene. Germline CDR1 and CDR2: SEHNR and FQNEAQ (reference sequence). This chain's CDR3 is CASPGQGDLNTEAFF. The CDR3 DNA reads TGTGCCAGTCCGGGACAGGGTGACTTGAACACTGAAGCTTTCTTT.

This clonotype occurred many times. The chain is built from TRBV29-1 and TRBJ2-5; 10 nucleotides line up with TRBD1. This CDR3 has 15 residues. Per the germline V gene, CDR1 is SQVTM and CDR2 is ANQGSEA. V lost 1 base and J lost 4; bases outside the gene matches: 6. The CDR3 loop is CSVEADRGRSETQYF. The DNA for the CDR3 is TGCAGCGTTGAAGCCGACAGGGGGCGGTCAGAGACCCAGTACTTC.

This clonotype has at least ten counts. This chain links TRBV20-1 with TRBJ2-5; 9 bases agree with TRBD2. The ends lost 5 bases at V and 5 bases at J; junction bases unmatched: 9. This CDR3 has 14 amino acids. CDR1 and CDR2 (germline): DFQATT, SNEGSKA (reference sequence). CDR3 loop: CSAARLAVTETQYF. The CDR3 DNA sequence: TGCAGTGCTGCCCGACTAGCGGTGACGGAGACCCAGTACTTC.

This clonotype appeared many times. DNA for the CDR3: TGTGCCAGCAGCTTACTCAGGGGGGGGGAAGCTTTCTTT. Translation: CASSLLRGGEAFF. The V call is TRBV7-2, the J call TRBJ1-1; 7 nucleotides agree with TRBD1. The CDR3 totals 13 residues. Trimming took 2 bases from V and 8 from J; bases not matched to a gene: 5. Germline V lookup: CDR1 SGHTA, CDR2 FQGNSA. Based on the CDR3 plus reference TRBV7-2 and TRBJ1-1, the full variable domain is GAGVSQSPSNKVTEKGKDVELRCDPISGHTALYWYRQSLGQGLEFLIYFQGNSAPDKSGLPSDRFSAERTGGSVSTLTIQRTQQEDSAVYLCASSLLRGGEAFFGQGTRLTVV.

This clonotype was seen many times. This sequence joins TRBV28 and TRBJ1-2; 10 bases agree with TRBD1. The V segment lost 2 bases and the J segment 7 bases; nucleotides outside the gene matches: 1. Germline CDR1 reads MDHEN; CDR2 reads SYDVKM. CDR3 length: 13 residues. CDR3 region: CASSLGTGVGYTF. For the CDR3, the DNA is TGTGCCAGCAGTTTAGGGACAGGGGTTGGCTACACCTTC.

This clonotype was seen at least ten times. The chain has TRBV7-2 and TRBJ2-6; 8 bases fit TRBD1. This CDR3 contains 19 residues. V lost 4 bases to trimming and J lost 3 bases; unmatched junction nucleotides: 14. Germline V gene data show CDR1 as SGHTA and CDR2 as FQGNSA. The CDR3 here is CASSSKFGQGRVGANVLTF. As DNA, the CDR3 is TGTGCCAGCAGCTCTAAGTTTGGACAGGGAAGGGTTGGGGCCAACGTCCTGACTTTC.

This clonotype has ten or more counts. The chain combines TRBV7-6 with TRBJ1-4; D call uncertain. Trimming left V 3 bases short and J 7 bases short, with 6 bases between. The germline gives CDR1 SGHVS, CDR2 FNYEAQ. The CDR3 covers 12 residues. CDR3 DNA sequence: TGTGCCAGCAGCTTTGTGGGTGAAAAACTGTTTTTT. It translates to CASSFVGEKLFF.

This clonotype was seen ten or more times. This chain joins TRBV7-8 and TRBJ1-5, with 9 bases matching TRBD1. Germline V lookup: CDR1 SGHVS, CDR2 FQNEAQ. There are 16 residues in the CDR3. The V gene end was trimmed by 0 bases and the J gene end by 6 bases; junction bases not matched to a gene: 6. CDR3 in amino acids: CASSLASGTGSQPQHF. The CDR3 bases are TGTGCCAGCAGCTTAGCCTCCGGGACAGGGAGTCAGCCCCAGCATTTT.

This clonotype was counted many times. The CDR3 protein is CASSLIRKETQYF. CDR3 nucleotide sequence: TGTGCCAGCAGCTTGATCAGGAAAGAGACCCAGTACTTC. This chain uses TRBV7-2 with TRBJ2-5; D not resolved. This CDR3 is 13 amino acids long. CDR1 is SGHTA and CDR2 is FQGNSA in the germline V gene. V dropped 3 bases and J dropped 3 bases, with 8 bases sitting between them.

CDR3 DNA sequence: TGTGCCAGCAGGGCGAGCTCTAGCGGGAGGGCCGCCTACGAGCAGTACTTC. Its translation: CASRASSSGRAAYEQYF. The chain employs TRBV6-2 or TRBV6-3 and TRBJ2-7, with 12 nucleotides matching TRBD2. The germline V gene encodes CDR1 MNHEY and CDR2 SVGEGT. J was trimmed by 2 bases and V by 6 bases; bases with no gene match: 11. The CDR3 contains 17 residues.

In this sample, this clonotype turned up many times. This sequence joins TRBV7-2 and TRBJ1-5; no reliable D call. Germline CDR1 is SGHTA and CDR2 is FQGNSA. Trimming cost V 5 bases and J 5 bases, with 13 bases left between them. The CDR3 runs 14 residues. DNA of the CDR3: TGTGCCAGCAGCCTAAACAGTAGGGATCAGCCCCAGCATTTT. Its translation: CASSLNSRDQPQHF.